These 20 T cell receptor beta chains share one sample of origin, sequenced in a study of OX40 agonist ivuxolimab in advanced cancers. The method was immunoSEQ multiplex PCR; TCRdb's version includes in-frame clones alone and lacks a portion of them. The table has 95,000 to 100,000 clones, roughly 80% seen once. Material: CD4+ or CD8+ T cells sorted from blood, obtained in a trial of the OX40 agonist ivuxolimab. Receptor source: an adult with an advanced solid tumor such as melanoma, head and neck, liver or kidney cancer.

V usage is TRBV7-3 and J usage is TRBJ2-3, with D unclear. CDR3 size: 13 residues. V lost 5 bases to trimming and J lost 2 bases, with 8 bases between them. Germline V CDR1 and CDR2: SGHTA, FQGTGA. The CDR3 coding sequence is TGTGCCAGCAGCATGCCGTTCACAGATACGCAGTATTTT. Protein sequence: CASSMPFTDTQYF.

This clone was counted a few times. DNA of the CDR3: TGTGCCAGCAGAACGGCAGGAGCAACTAATGAAAAACTGTTTTTT. This codes for CASRTAGATNEKLFF. J is TRBJ1-4 and V is TRBV5-4, with unresolved D. The CDR3 runs 15 residues. Trimming removed 5 bases from V and 0 bases from J, with 11 bases in between. Germline CDR1 reads SGHNT; CDR2 reads YYREEE (reference sequence).

This chain uses TRBV4-1 with TRBJ1-1, with TRBD1 matching 9 bases. Germline trimming cut 2 bases from V and 6 bases from J; bases unmatched to any gene: 7. This CDR3 spans 15 amino acids. In germline, CDR1 is MGHRA, CDR2 YSYEKL. The CDR3 region is CASSQRQGDEAEAFF. CDR3 DNA sequence: TGCGCCAGCAGCCAACGACAGGGGGATGAGGCTGAAGCTTTCTTT.

The rearrangement uses TRBV7-2 and TRBJ2-3; D not resolved. Trimming shortened V by 5 bases and J by 6 bases, and 15 bases separated the two germline ends. Germline V CDR1 and CDR2: SGHTA, FQGNSA. This CDR3 contains 14 residues. The CDR3 protein is CASSHGGAWDTQYF. CDR3 bases: TGTGCCAGCAGCCACGGCGGAGCGTGGGATACGCAGTATTTT.

The rearrangement uses TRBV19 and TRBJ2-7; D is perhaps TRBD1 (6 bases). Germline V gives CDR1 LNHDA, CDR2 SQIVND (reference sequence). Trimming left V 3 bases short and J 3 bases short, with 9 bases between. This CDR3 is 13 amino acids long. The CDR3 loop reads CASSINRDYEQYF. The DNA for the CDR3 is TGTGCCAGTAGTATTAACAGGGACTACGAGCAGTACTTC.

The DNA for the CDR3 is TGTGCCAGCACCCTAAATAGGGACTATGGCTACACCTTC. Translated: CASTLNRDYGYTF. The V gene is TRBV7-2, the J gene TRBJ1-2; no reliable D call. The germline CDR1 and CDR2 sequences are SGHTA and FQGNSA. The CDR3 spans 13 residues. V was cut by 7 bases and J by 3 bases, with 12 bases left in between.

This clone occurred a few times. The chain uses TRBV10-3 and TRBJ2-3; TRBD1 matches at 8 bases. CDR3 length: 14 residues. Per germline, CDR1 ENHRY and CDR2 SYGVKD. The J segment lost 2 bases and the V segment lost 6 bases, leaving 4 bases of the junction unmatched. The CDR3, as DNA: TGTGCCATCAGGGCGGGACAGGCCACAGATACGCAGTATTTT. Protein sequence: CAIRAGQATDTQYF.

This clone was counted a single time. V and J are TRBV28 and TRBJ1-1, with TRBD1 identical over 8 bases. The CDR3 totals 16 residues. V lost 4 bases and J lost 1; bases outside the gene matches: 8. The germline gives CDR1 MDHEN, CDR2 SYDVKM. The CDR3 protein is CASSSTGVVPNTEAFF. The CDR3 DNA reads TGTGCCAGCAGTTCGACAGGGGTAGTCCCGAACACTGAAGCTTTCTTT.

A single count supports this clone. This rearrangement joins TRBV6-9 to TRBJ2-5, with D perhaps assigned TRBD1 or TRBD2 (5 bases each). Germline CDR1 is MNHGY and CDR2 is SVAAGI. The CDR3 sequence is 13 residues long. Trimming took 6 bases from V and 3 from J, leaving 11 bases between them. This CDR3 reads CASSGTGKETQYF. Written as DNA, the CDR3 is TGTGCCAGCAGCGGGACCGGAAAAGAGACCCAGTACTTC.

The chain combines TRBV19 with TRBJ2-7; D call uncertain. Germline V gives CDR1 LNHDA, CDR2 SQIVND (reference sequence). There are 13 residues in the CDR3. The V end was cut by 5 bases, the J end by 0 bases, with 8 bases between. The CDR3 nucleotides are TGTGCCAGTAGTCGGGCCTTCTCCTACGAGCAGTACTTC. Translating it yields CASSRAFSYEQYF.

The V gene is TRBV4-2, the J gene TRBJ2-1; D is tentatively TRBD1 or TRBD2 (5 bases each). V lost 0 bases, J lost 9 bases, and 15 bases lay in between. The V gene's germline CDR1 is LGHNA and CDR2 YNFKEQ. The CDR3 spans 15 residues. CDR3 amino acids: CASSQERDGYREQFF. The CDR3 DNA follows: TGTGCCAGCAGCCAAGAAAGGGACGGATACCGTGAGCAGTTCTTC.

This chain connects TRBV5-1 to TRBJ2-7; D may be TRBD1 or TRBD2 (5 bases each). The CDR3 totals 14 residues. Deletions cut 6 bases from V and 2 bases from J, with 15 bases between. The germline V gene has CDR1 SGHRS and CDR2 YFSETQ. The CDR3 here is CASTLRDGPYEQYF. In nucleotides, the CDR3 is TGCGCCAGCACTCTGAGGGACGGACCCTACGAGCAGTACTTC.

This clone was counted a few times. The chain joins TRBV5-6 to TRBJ2-7; 7 nucleotides match TRBD1. Germline V gives CDR1 SGHDT, CDR2 YYEEEE. The CDR3 sequence is 14 residues long. V dropped 3 bases and J dropped 0; count of bases not matched to a gene: 3. For the CDR3, the DNA is TGTGCCAGCAGCTCCTACAGGGGCTCCTACGAGCAGTACTTC. Protein product: CASSSYRGSYEQYF.

J is TRBJ2-1 and V is TRBV7-3, with D possibly being TRBD1 or TRBD2 (5 bases each). Germline V gives CDR1 SGHTA, CDR2 FQGTGA. The CDR3 consists of 15 residues. Trimming removed 2 bases from V and 7 bases from J, with 15 bases in between. The CDR3 reads CASSLGTPLTNEQFF. For the CDR3, the DNA is TGTGCCAGCAGCTTAGGGACCCCTTTAACGAATGAGCAGTTCTTC.

At least ten counts were recorded for this clone. For the CDR3, the DNA is TGTGCCATCAGTGAGTCGACAGGGGAAAATTCACCCCTCCACTTT. The encoded protein is CAISESTGENSPLHF. The genes are TRBV10-3 and TRBJ1-6; 8 nucleotides agree with TRBD1. V gave up 0 bases and J gave up 7 bases; unmatched junction bases: 2. The germline gives CDR1 ENHRY, CDR2 SYGVKD. This CDR3 region has 15 residues.

The chain has TRBV29-1 and TRBJ2-3, with TRBD1 identical over 9 bases. This CDR3 has 15 residues. The V gene end was trimmed by 6 bases and the J gene end by 1 base; junction bases not matched to a gene: 8. The germline V gene has CDR1 SQVTM and CDR2 ANQGSEA. CDR3 residues: CSVSTGGSGTDTQYF. In DNA form, the CDR3 reads TGCAGCGTGTCGACAGGGGGTTCTGGCACAGATACGCAGTATTTT.

This clone was observed a single time. The chain recombines TRBV11-1 with TRBJ2-7; D is perhaps TRBD1 or TRBD2 (5 bases each). V shed 4 bases and J shed 10 bases, with 17 bases lying between them. CDR3 length: 13 residues. The germline gives CDR1 SGHAT, CDR2 FQDESV (reference sequence). The chain's CDR3 is CASSSVPGRDQYF. The CDR3 DNA reads TGTGCCAGCAGCTCGGTCCCGGGACGGGATCAGTACTTC.

The chain is built from TRBV5-1 and TRBJ1-2, with D unclear. Germline lookup yields CDR1 SGHRS and CDR2 YFSETQ. Trimming removed 1 base from V and 10 bases from J, with 11 bases in between. The CDR3 extends over 12 amino acids. CDR3 amino acids: CASSLQSTFYTF. CDR3 coding DNA: TGCGCCAGCAGCTTGCAGTCAACATTCTACACCTTC.

V is TRBV4-3 and J is TRBJ1-3; D ambiguous. V was clipped by 1 base and J by 7 bases, with 20 bases between them. CDR1 LGHNA and CDR2 YSLEER come from the germline V gene. The CDR3 is 17 residues long. The CDR3 region has the DNA TGCGCCAGCAGCCAAGTAGTCATCATGTCACAAAGTAACACCATATATTTT. Encoded protein: CASSQVVIMSQSNTIYF.

This chain connects TRBV2 to TRBJ1-1, with 8 bases identical to TRBD1. Germline V gives CDR1 SNHLY, CDR2 FYNNEI. The V gene end was trimmed by 6 bases and the J gene end by 3 bases; junction bases not matched to a gene: 3. CDR3 length equals 13 residues. Written as DNA, the CDR3 is TGTGCCAGCAGAGGACAGGGCTACACTGAAGCTTTCTTT. This encodes CASRGQGYTEAFF.